These 6 T cell receptor beta chains share one sample of origin, sequenced in a study of spatial heterogeneity in lung cancer. The time point is: blood at routine non-recurrence follow-up after resection. Via MiXCR, TCRdb re-called the 5' RACE reads, giving one row per CDR3 protein. The repertoire consists of under 3,000 distinct CDR3 sequences, with roughly 50% occurring once and the leading ten covering 8.5% to 10%. The specimen was PBMCs, collected at follow-up. The receptors were sampled from a female donor with early-stage non-small cell lung cancer.

This clonotype appeared a few times. The library was designed around alpha chains, so this beta chain is a stray read whose abundance carries little weight. The J gene is TRBJ2-7, the V gene TRBV19, with D possibly matching TRBD2 (6 bases). Germline V lookup: CDR1 LNHDA, CDR2 SQIVND (reference sequence). This CDR3 spans 14 amino acids. Trimming removed 4 bases at V and 0 bases at J, with 10 bases between. This CDR3 reads CASSKGTRSYEQYF. Here the CDR3 DNA reads TGTGCCAGTAGTAAAGGGACTCGCTCCTACGAGCAGTACTTC. The entire variable domain, with the rest obtained from reference TRBV19 and TRBJ2-7, is as follows: DGGITQSPKYLFRKEGQNVTLSCEQNLNHDAMYWYRQDPGQGLRLIYYSQIVNDFQKGDIAEGYSVSREKKESFPLTVTSAQKNPTAFYLCASSKGTRSYEQYFGPGTRLTVT.

This clonotype was picked up a small number of times. This beta chain came through as a stray read in a library set up for alpha chains, and its size says little. This chain connects TRBV10-3 to TRBJ2-1, with D perhaps TRBD1 or TRBD2 (5 bases each). CDR1 is ENHRY, CDR2 SYGVKD, per germline. This CDR3 contains 14 residues. Trimming cost V 0 bases and J 7 bases, with 10 bases left between them. Here the CDR3 reads CAISESGEVNEQFF. CDR3 DNA sequence: TGTGCCATCAGTGAGTCGGGGGAAGTGAATGAGCAGTTCTTC.

As regards this clonotype: As an off-target read in a library built for alpha chains, this beta chain has a frequency of little significance. The rearrangement joins TRBV29-1 to TRBJ2-7, with D uncertain. The length of the CDR3 is 14 residues. Per the germline V gene, CDR1 is SQVTM and CDR2 is ANQGSEA. Trimming cost V 3 bases and J 6 bases, with 18 bases left between them. The CDR3 here is CSVEIGALLGEQYF. CDR3 nucleotides: TGCAGCGTTGAGATAGGAGCTCTCCTCGGCGAGCAGTACTTC.

In this sample, this clonotype turned up a few times. This beta chain was picked up by a library intended for alpha chains and is off target, so its count carries little meaning. The chain has TRBV4-1 and TRBJ2-7, with TRBD1 matching over 7 bases. Looked up from germline, CDR1 is MGHRA and CDR2 is YSYEKL. The V segment lost 1 base and the J segment 2 bases; nucleotides outside the gene matches: 5. There are 15 residues in the CDR3. CDR3 sequence (DNA): TGCGCCAGCAGCCAAGGTTGGGGACAGACCTACGAGCAGTACTTC. Protein: CASSQGWGQTYEQYF.

This clonotype was seen only once. As an off-target read in a library built for alpha chains, this beta chain has a frequency of little significance. The CDR3 loop is CASKASGGTEAFF. CDR3 nucleotides: TGTGCCAGCAAAGCCTCAGGAGGCACTGAAGCTTTCTTT. This sequence joins TRBV27 and TRBJ1-1; no clear D gene. This CDR3 has 13 amino acids. V lost 7 bases and J lost 4, with 13 bases in between. Germline CDR1 reads MNHEY; CDR2 reads SMNVEV (reference sequence).

On this clonotype itself: A library prepared for alpha chains yielded this beta chain as an off-target read; its size is of little meaning. This chain joins TRBV10-3 and TRBJ2-7; D gene unclear. V was clipped by 0 bases and J by 7 bases, with 4 bases between them. The germline V gene has CDR1 ENHRY and CDR2 SYGVKD. The CDR3 is made up of 11 amino acids. The CDR3 region is CAISESGEQYF. The CDR3 nucleotides are TGTGCCATCAGTGAGTCAGGAGAGCAGTACTTC.